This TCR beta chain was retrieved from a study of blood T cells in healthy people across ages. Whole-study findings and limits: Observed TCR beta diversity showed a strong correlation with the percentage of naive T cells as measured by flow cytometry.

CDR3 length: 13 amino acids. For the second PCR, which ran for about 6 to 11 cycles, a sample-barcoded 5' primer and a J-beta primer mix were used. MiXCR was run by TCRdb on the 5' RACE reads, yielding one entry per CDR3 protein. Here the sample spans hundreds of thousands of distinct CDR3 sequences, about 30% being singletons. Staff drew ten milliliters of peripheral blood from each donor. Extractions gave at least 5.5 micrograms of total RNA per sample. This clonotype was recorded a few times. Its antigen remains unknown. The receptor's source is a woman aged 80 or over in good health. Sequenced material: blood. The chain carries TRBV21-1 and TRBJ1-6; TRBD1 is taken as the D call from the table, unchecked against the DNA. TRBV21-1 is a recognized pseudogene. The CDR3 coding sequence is TGTGCCAGCCCGGGGCGGTATAATTCACCCCTCCACTTT. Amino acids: CASPGRYNSPLHF.